This TCR beta chain was identified during a study of a mutant IDH1 vaccine in newly diagnosed glioma. With regard to this clone: What it binds is not known.

The time point here: week 35, safety follow-up. Every single dose of the vaccine, 300 ug of mutant IDH1 20-mer peptide, came with topical imiquimod. Method: immunoSEQ multiplex PCR; TCRdb's copy keeps in-frame clones and lacks some. The profile shows just under 70,000 clones, 80% to 85% of them singletons. Deletions cut 3 bases from V and 12 bases from J, with 15 bases between. This CDR3 is built from 13 residues. Per the germline V gene, CDR1 is KGHSH and CDR2 is LQKENI. The receptor comes from a man younger than 35 with glioma. The sequencing used PBMCs, collected from a glioma patient whose treatment included an IDH1 peptide vaccine. The V and J genes are TRBV18 and TRBJ2-1; D gene unclear. Written as DNA, the CDR3 is TGTGCCAGCTCACCCGATGGCTCCTCAAGGCAGTTCTTC. Protein sequence: CASSPDGSSRQFF.